This section outlines one T cell receptor beta chain sequence together with its context. What it binds is unknown. Other DNA sequences in this sample translate to the same CDR3. The treatment is: around 19 received Ad26.COV2.S at low or high dose, single or two shots; about 5 received placebo; per-sample allocation not given. Sample collection was performed on day 63 after the first vaccine or placebo injection. Boston hosted the donor, who was an adult aged 18-55 years. V shed 0 bases and J 0 bases; nucleotides not matched to a gene: 0. CDR1 and CDR2 from the germline V gene are SGHRS and YFSETQ. CDR3 length equals 14 residues. The sample originates from a study of Ad26.COV2.S vaccination and SARS-CoV-2 variants. Whole-study context: Among those in the COV1001 Ad26.COV2.S trial arm was the donor. Points from the study as a whole: Analyses that measured TCR breadth and depth may have underestimated total T cell responses. People who got the vaccine had more spike-specific TCR breadth than people who got placebo.

Sequenced by immunoSEQ multiplex PCR; TCRdb stores in-frame clones only, minus some. The profile covers about 680,000 clones, with around 90% appearing a single time and over 1.3% taken by the ten largest. V is TRBV5-1 and J is TRBJ2-7; TRBD2 matches at 7 bases. This specimen was peripheral blood, taken in a trial of Ad26.COV2.S vaccine versus placebo. This TCR was recovered from a person between 18 and 60 years old who received the Ad26.COV2.S COVID-19 vaccine or a placebo. CDR3 nucleotides: TGCGCCAGCAGCTTGGGCGGGAGCTCCTACGAGCAGTACTTC. It is translated as CASSLGGSSYEQYF.